This T cell receptor beta chain was retrieved from a study of blood T cell repertoires in COVID-19. This clone was seen more than once but under ten times. The repertoire was sequenced with immunoSEQ multiplex PCR; TCRdb's copy has only in-frame clones and lacks some. Of 300,000 or so clones listed, 85% to 90% are singletons. V shed 4 bases, J shed 4 bases, and the junction held 13 bases outside the gene matches. The germline CDR1 and CDR2 sequences are SGHVS and FNYEAQ. CDR3 length: 17 amino acids. This receptor was taken from a woman aged 18-29 years who had recovered from COVID-19. Sequences were obtained from PBMCs or T cells enriched from blood (not recorded which). The chain uses TRBV7-6 and TRBJ1-1; TRBD1 matches at 9 bases. DNA for the CDR3: TGTGCCAGCAGCTATACAGGGGGCGGACTTTTGGTCACTGAAGCTTTCTTT. Its translation is CASSYTGGGLLVTEAFF.